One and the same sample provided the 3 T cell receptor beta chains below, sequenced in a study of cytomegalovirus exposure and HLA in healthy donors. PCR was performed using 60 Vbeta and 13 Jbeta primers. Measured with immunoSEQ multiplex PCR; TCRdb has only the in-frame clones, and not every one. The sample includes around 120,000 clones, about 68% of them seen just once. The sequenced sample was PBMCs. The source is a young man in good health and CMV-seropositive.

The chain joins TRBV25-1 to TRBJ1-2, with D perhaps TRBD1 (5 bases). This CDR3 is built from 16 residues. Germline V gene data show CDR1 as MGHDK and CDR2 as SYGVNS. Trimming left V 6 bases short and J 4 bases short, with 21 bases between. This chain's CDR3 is CASRSNVREGTYGYTF. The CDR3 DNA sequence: TGTGCCAGCAGATCGAATGTAAGGGAGGGGACCTATGGCTACACCTTC.

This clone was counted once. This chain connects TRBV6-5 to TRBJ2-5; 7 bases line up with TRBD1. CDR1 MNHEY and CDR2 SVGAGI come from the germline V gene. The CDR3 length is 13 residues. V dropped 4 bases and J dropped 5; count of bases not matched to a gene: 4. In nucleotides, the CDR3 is TGTGCCAGCAGTTTGACAGGGACCGAGACCCAGTACTTC. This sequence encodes CASSLTGTETQYF.

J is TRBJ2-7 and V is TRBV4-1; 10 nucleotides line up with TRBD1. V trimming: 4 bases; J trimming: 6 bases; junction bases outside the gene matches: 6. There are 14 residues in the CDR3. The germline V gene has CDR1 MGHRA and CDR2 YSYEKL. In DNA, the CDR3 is TGCGCCAGCAGCCTTCCCGGGACAGGGGTCGAGCAGTACTTC. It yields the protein CASSLPGTGVEQYF.